This record concerns one TCR beta chain sequence. The protocol was immunoSEQ multiplex PCR, while the TCRdb copy is restricted to in-frame clones and leaves out a portion. This table holds about 110,000 clones, 55% to 80% found once. These data are taken from a study of shared clonotypes between healthy human individuals. The sequenced sample consisted of memory CD8+ T cells sorted from blood. As for subset: CD45RO+ cells pooled with CCR7-negative TemRA cells. This receptor was obtained from a woman in her thirties in good health.

CDR3: CASSSRRGGQDTQYF. CDR3 DNA sequence: TGTGCCAGCAGTAGTAGGAGGGGGGGCCAAGATACGCAGTATTTT. V gene TRBV6-6 combines with J gene TRBJ2-3; a possible D gene is TRBD2 (7 bases). Germline CDR1 reads MNHNY; CDR2 reads SVGAGI (reference sequence). V shed 5 bases and J shed 5 bases, with 17 bases lying between them. This CDR3 has 15 amino acids.